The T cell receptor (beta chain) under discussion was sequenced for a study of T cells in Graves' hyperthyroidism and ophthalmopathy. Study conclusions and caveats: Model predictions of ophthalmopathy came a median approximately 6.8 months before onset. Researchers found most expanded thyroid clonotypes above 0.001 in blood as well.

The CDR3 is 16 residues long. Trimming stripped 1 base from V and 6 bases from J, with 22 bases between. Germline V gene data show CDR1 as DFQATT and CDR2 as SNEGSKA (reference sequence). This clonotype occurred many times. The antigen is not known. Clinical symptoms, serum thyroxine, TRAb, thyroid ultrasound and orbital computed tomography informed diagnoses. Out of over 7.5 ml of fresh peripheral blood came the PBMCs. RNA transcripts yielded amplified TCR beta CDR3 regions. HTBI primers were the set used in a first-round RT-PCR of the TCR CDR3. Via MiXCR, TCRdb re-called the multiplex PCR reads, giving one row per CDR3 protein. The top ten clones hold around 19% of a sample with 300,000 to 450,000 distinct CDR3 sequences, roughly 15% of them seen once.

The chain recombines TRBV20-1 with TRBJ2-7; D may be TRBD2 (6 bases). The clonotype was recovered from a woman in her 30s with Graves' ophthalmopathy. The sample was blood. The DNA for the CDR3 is TGCAGTGCTAGAGGCATCGGATCTGGGGTAGCGGTCGAGCAGTACTTC. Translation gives CSARGIGSGVAVEQYF.